This paragraph reports one TCR beta chain. Its antigen is not identified. The protocol was immunoSEQ multiplex PCR, while the TCRdb copy is restricted to in-frame clones and leaves out a portion. The data show approximately 150,000 clones, roughly 92% seen once. The CDR3 consists of 14 residues. CDR1 and CDR2 from the germline V gene are MGHDK and SYGVNS. V lost 3 bases and J lost 4, with 12 bases in between. These data come from a study of T cell responses to AZD1222 COVID-19 vaccine. General study findings and limits: Spike regions recognized by vaccine-associated CD4 TCRs spanned the protein, led by 160-218 and 743-854. Unmutated regions of variants are reportedly targeted by nearly half of spike-specific TCRs. Only a handful of individuals given AZD1222 were seropositive at baseline.

The gene calls are TRBV25-1 and TRBJ1-1; maybe TRBD1 (6 bases). This TCR derives from an adult who received the AZD1222 COVID-19 vaccine. The sequencing used peripheral blood, collected 28 days after the second AZD1222 dose. Here the CDR3 DNA reads TGTGCCAGCAGTGACCAGGGGAGTTTCACTGAAGCTTTCTTT. Translating gives CASSDQGSFTEAFF.